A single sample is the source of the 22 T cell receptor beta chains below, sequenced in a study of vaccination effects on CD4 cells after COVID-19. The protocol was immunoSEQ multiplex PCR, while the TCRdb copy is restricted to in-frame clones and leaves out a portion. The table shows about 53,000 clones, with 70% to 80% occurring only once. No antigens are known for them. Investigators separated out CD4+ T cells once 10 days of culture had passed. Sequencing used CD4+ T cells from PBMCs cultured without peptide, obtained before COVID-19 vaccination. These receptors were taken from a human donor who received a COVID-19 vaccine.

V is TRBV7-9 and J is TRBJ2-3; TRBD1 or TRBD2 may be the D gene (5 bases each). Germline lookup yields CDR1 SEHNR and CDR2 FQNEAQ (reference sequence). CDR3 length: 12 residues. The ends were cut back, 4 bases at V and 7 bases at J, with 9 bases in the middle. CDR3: CASSSEGYTQYF. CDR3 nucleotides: TGTGCCAGCAGCTCAGAGGGGTATACGCAGTATTTT. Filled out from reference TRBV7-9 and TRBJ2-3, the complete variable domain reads DTGVSQNPRHKITKRGQNVTFRCDPISEHNRLYWYRQTLGQGPEFLTYFQNEAQLEKSRLLSDRFSAERPKGSFSTLEIQRTEQGDSAMYLCASSSEGYTQYFGPGTRLTVL.

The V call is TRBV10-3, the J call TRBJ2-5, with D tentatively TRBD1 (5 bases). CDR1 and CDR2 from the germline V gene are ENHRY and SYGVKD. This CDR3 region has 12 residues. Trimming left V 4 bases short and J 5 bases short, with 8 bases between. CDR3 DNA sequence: TGTGCCATCAGTGGACCAGGGGAGACCCAGTACTTC. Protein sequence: CAISGPGETQYF.

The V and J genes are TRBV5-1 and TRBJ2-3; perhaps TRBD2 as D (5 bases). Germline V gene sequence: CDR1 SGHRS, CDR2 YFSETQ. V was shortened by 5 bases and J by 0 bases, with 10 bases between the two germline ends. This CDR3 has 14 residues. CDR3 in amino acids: CASRDFSSTDTQYF. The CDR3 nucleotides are TGCGCCAGCAGGGACTTCAGTAGCACAGATACGCAGTATTTT.

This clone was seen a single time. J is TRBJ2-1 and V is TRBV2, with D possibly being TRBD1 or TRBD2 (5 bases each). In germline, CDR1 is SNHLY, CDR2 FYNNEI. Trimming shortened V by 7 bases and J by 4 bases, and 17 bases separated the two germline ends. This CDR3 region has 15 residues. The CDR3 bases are TGTGCCAGCACCCTGAGGTACGGGGCTTACAATGAGCAGTTCTTC. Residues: CASTLRYGAYNEQFF.

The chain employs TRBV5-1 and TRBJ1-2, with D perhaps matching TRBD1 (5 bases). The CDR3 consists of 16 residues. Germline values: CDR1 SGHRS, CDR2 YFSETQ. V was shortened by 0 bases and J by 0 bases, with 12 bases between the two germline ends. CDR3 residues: CASSLDPGPANYGYTF. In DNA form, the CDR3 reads TGCGCCAGCAGCTTGGATCCGGGGCCAGCTAACTATGGCTACACCTTC.

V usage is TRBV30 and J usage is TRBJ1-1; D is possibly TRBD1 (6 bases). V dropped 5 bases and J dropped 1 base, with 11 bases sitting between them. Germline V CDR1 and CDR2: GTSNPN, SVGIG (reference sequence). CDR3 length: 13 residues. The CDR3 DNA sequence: TGTGCCTGGGGACAGTACCGGAACACTGAAGCTTTCTTT. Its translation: CAWGQYRNTEAFF.

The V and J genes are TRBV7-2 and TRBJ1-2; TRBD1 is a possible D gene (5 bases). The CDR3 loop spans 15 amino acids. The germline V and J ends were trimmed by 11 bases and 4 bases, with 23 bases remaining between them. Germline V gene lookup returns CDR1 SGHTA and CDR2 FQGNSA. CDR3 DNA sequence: TGTGCCCACGGTGTGGGAGGGGTACTATCCTATGGCTACACCTTC. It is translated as CAHGVGGVLSYGYTF.

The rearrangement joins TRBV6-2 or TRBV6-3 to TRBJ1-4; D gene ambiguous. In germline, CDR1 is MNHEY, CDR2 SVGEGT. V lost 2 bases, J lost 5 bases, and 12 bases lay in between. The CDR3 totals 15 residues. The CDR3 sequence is CASSYRTERNEKLFF. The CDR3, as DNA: TGTGCCAGCAGTTACCGGACGGAGAGAAATGAAAAACTGTTTTTT.

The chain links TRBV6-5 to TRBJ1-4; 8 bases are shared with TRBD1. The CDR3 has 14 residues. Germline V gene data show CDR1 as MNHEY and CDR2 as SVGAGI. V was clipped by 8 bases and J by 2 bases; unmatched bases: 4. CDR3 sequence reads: CASQNRGTNEKLFF. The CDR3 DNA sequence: TGTGCCAGCCAGAACAGGGGGACTAATGAAAAACTGTTTTTT.

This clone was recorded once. The CDR3 region is CASSLLAGGQETQYF. For the CDR3, the DNA is TGCGCCAGCAGCTTACTAGCGGGGGGGCAAGAGACCCAGTACTTC. The chain couples TRBV5-1 to TRBJ2-5; 13 bases agree with TRBD2. Germline V gene sequence: CDR1 SGHRS, CDR2 YFSETQ. The CDR3 runs 15 residues. Trimming removed 2 bases from V and 2 bases from J; junction bases left unmatched: 0.

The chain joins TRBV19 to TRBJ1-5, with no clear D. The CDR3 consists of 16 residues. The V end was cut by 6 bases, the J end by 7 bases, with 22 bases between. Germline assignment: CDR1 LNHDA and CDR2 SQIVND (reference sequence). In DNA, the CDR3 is TGTGCCAGTAGGATAAGTTCCGGGGTAAGTGGACAGCCCCAGCATTTT. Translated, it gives CASRISSGVSGQPQHF.

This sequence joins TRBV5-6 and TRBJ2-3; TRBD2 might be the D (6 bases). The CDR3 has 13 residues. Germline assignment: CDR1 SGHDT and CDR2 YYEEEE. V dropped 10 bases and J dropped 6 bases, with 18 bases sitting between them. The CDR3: CALAWRGSDTQYF. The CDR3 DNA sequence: TGTGCCCTAGCCTGGCGGGGTTCGGATACGCAGTATTTT.

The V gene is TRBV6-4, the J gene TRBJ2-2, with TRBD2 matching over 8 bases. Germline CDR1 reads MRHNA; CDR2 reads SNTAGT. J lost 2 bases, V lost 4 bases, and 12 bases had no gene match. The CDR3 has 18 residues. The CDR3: CASSALWAGGLNTGELFF. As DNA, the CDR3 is TGTGCCAGCAGTGCCCTCTGGGCGGGGGGCCTTAACACCGGGGAGCTGTTTTTT.

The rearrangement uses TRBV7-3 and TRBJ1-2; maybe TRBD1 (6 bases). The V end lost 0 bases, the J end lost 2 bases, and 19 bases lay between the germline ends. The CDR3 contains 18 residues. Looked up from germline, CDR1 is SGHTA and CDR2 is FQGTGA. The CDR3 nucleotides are TGTGCCAGCAGCTTAACGGTTGTGGGGGCAGGTCGCAACTATGGCTACACCTTC. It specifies CASSLTVVGAGRNYGYTF.

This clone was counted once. CDR3 residues: CASRSSGGAFYNEQFF. The CDR3 bases are TGTGCCAGCAGGTCTAGCGGGGGGGCTTTCTACAATGAGCAGTTCTTC. The chain carries TRBV5-4 and TRBJ2-1; 12 bases align to TRBD2. V was pared by 5 bases and J by 3 bases, with 6 bases of the junction left unmatched. The CDR3 runs to 16 residues. CDR1 is SGHNT and CDR2 is YYREEE in the germline V gene (reference sequence).

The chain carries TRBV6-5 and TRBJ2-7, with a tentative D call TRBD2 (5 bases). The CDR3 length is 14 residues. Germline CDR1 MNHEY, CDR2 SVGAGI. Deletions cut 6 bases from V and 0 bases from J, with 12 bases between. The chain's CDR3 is CASRASGSSYEQYV. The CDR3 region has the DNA TGTGCCAGCAGGGCCTCGGGGAGCTCCTACGAGCAGTACGTC.

CDR3 sequence reads: CASSRSGDTGELFF. The DNA of the CDR3 is TGTGCCAGCAGCCGCTCGGGAGATACCGGGGAGCTGTTTTTT. The chain couples TRBV6-2 or TRBV6-3 to TRBJ2-2; D might be TRBD2 (6 bases). The V gene's germline CDR1 is MNHEY and CDR2 SVGEGT. With 6 bases removed from V and 5 bases from J, the gap between germline ends came to 13 bases. The CDR3 extends over 14 amino acids.

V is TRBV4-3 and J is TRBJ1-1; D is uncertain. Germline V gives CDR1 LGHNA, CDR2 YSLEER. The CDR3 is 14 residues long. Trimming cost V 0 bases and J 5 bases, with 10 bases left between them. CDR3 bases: TGCGCCAGCAGCCAAGATTTCGGACGGACTGAAGCTTTCTTT. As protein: CASSQDFGRTEAFF.

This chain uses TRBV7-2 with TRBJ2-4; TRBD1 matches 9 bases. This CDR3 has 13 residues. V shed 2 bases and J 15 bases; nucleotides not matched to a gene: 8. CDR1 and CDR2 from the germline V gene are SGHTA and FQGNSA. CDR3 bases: TGTGCCAGCAGCTTATGGGGGACAGGGCAACTGTACTTC. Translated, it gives CASSLWGTGQLYF.

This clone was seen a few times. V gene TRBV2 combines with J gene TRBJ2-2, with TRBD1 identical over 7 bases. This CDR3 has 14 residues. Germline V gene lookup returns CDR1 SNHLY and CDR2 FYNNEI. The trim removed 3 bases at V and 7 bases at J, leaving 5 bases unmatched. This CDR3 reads CASSDVRGYGELFF. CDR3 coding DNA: TGTGCCAGCAGTGACGTCAGGGGGTACGGGGAGCTGTTTTTT.

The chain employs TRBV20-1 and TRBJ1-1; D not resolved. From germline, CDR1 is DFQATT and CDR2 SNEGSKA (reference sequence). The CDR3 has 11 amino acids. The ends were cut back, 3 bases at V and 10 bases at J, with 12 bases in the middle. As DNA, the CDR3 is TGCAGTGCTAGTTTGATTTCGGGAGCTTTCTTT. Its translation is CSASLISGAFF.

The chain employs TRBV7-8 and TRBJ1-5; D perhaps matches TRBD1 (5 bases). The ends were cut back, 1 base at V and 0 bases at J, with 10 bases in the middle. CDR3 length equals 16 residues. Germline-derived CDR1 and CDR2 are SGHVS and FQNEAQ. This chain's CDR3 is CASSLGGRNSNQPQHF. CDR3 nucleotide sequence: TGTGCCAGCAGCTTAGGGGGGAGAAATAGCAATCAGCCCCAGCATTTT.